Described below is a single T cell receptor beta chain sequence and its context. The data belong to a study of technical replicates of blood from a few donors. The CDR3 spans 14 residues. V shed 2 bases and J shed 0 bases, with 7 bases lying between them. Per the germline V gene, CDR1 is MNHEY and CDR2 is SMNVEV (reference sequence). Method: immunoSEQ multiplex PCR; TCRdb's copy keeps in-frame clones and lacks some. Of about 82,000 clones in the sample, around 96% were seen once. The clonotype originates from a human donor in good health. Specimen: T cells isolated from PBMCs. The rearrangement joins TRBV27 to TRBJ1-2, with a tentative D call TRBD1 (6 bases). CDR3 in DNA: TGTGCCAGCAGTTTAACAGGGTCTAACTATGGCTACACCTTC. Encoded protein: CASSLTGSNYGYTF.